This is a list of T cell receptor beta chains from one sample in a study of cytomegalovirus exposure and HLA in healthy donors. The table came from immunoSEQ multiplex PCR; TCRdb's copy has only in-frame clones and leaves some out. The sample yields 150,000 to 200,000 clones, about 88% seen once. Sequenced: PBMCs. Receptors originate from a young woman in good health and CMV-seronegative. Each CDR3 is given with its conserved first and last residue. The order of the fields is D gene, V gene, clone size, J gene, CDR3 protein, CDR3 DNA. The D gene is left open where the match is weak. Where a row states a size, it is once, few, many or the class of an expanded clone; other rows omit it.

-,TRBV5-1,-,TRBJ1-1,CASSLKGSSNTEAFF,TGCGCCAGCAGCTTAAAGGGGTCGTCGAACACTGAAGCTTTCTTT
-,TRBV7-9,once,TRBJ2-7,CASSLAGVAAYEQYF,TGTGCCAGCAGCTTGGCCGGTGTGGCGGCCTACGAGCAGTACTTC
-,TRBV19,-,TRBJ1-5,CASSIGWQGSQPQHF,TGTGCCAGTAGTATAGGCTGGCAGGGGAGTCAGCCCCAGCATTTT
TRBD2,TRBV9,-,TRBJ2-3,CASSDPGTSGSTQYF,TGTGCCAGCAGCGACCCCGGGACTAGCGGTAGTACGCAGTATTTT
-,TRBV19,-,TRBJ2-4,CASSAQGIRLNIQYF,TGTGCCAGTAGTGCACAGGGCATCCGACTAAACATTCAGTACTTC
-,TRBV6-1,-,TRBJ1-5,CASSQGGQPQHF,TGTGCCAGCAGCCAGGGAGGTCAGCCCCAGCATTTT
-,TRBV19,once,TRBJ1-2,CASSMIGAGTGYTF,TGTGCCAGTAGTATGATCGGGGCCGGGACAGGCTACACCTTC
-,TRBV27,-,TRBJ1-2,CASSFGRAGLNYGYTF,TGTGCCAGCAGTTTTGGGAGGGCTGGCCTCAACTATGGCTACACCTTC
-,TRBV6-1,-,TRBJ1-2,CASSSVVYYGYTF,TGTGCCAGCAGTTCGGTAGTGTACTATGGCTACACCTTC
-,TRBV27,-,TRBJ1-3,CASSFRGVTIYF,TGTGCCAGCAGTTTCCGAGGCGTCACCATATATTTT
TRBD1,TRBV13,-,TRBJ1-4,CASNRQGAGEKLFF,TGTGCCAGTAACCGACAGGGGGCTGGCGAAAAACTGTTTTTT